This entry describes one TCR beta chain. This record comes from a study of blood T cell repertoires in COVID-19. Looking at the study overall: Italy, Spain and the United States were the sources of the convalescent and acute COVID-19 samples.

CDR3 length: 14 amino acids. Between the trimmed V and J ends, which lost 4 bases and 2 bases, there was a span of 12 bases. Per the germline V gene, CDR1 is SQVTM and CDR2 is ANQGSEA. Original handling: Amplified reference gene primers provided the basis for estimating nucleated cell counts. Produced via immunoSEQ multiplex PCR; TCRdb's table is partial and in-frame only. V and J calls and clone size follow that table, whereas D and trimming were derived from the DNA. The data hold about 480,000 clones, with 88% observed a single time. Participants spanned ages roughly 18 to 90 years and resided in roughly 22 US areas. Cohort 3 recovery required two negative PCRs, clearance, or symptom resolution.

The sequence was collected from a woman in her thirties or forties who had recovered from COVID-19. This chain connects TRBV29-1 to TRBJ1-5, with no clear D. Sample: PBMCs or T cells enriched from blood (not recorded which). This chain's CDR3 is CSVVGDAGNQPQHF. The CDR3 bases are TGCAGCGTTGTCGGGGATGCGGGCAATCAGCCCCAGCATTTT.